This entry lists 6 T cell receptor beta chains sequenced from one sample in a study of blood T cells in healthy people across ages. The use of a sample-barcoded 5' primer and a J-beta primer mix characterized a second PCR of about 6 to 11 cycles. MiXCR, applied by TCRdb to the 5' RACE reads, yields one record per CDR3 protein. The sample has some 940,000 distinct CDR3 sequences, 29% seen once. A further study also used this sample, focusing on T cells of mothers and their children.

Sequences were obtained from blood. The receptor set was obtained from a woman aged 35 to 49 in good health.

This clonotype was counted a few times. The chain joins TRBV29-1 to TRBJ2-7, with D possibly called TRBD1 or TRBD2 (6 bases each). Germline assignment: CDR1 SQVTM and CDR2 ANQGSEA. V dropped 5 bases and J dropped 6 bases, with 11 bases sitting between them. The CDR3 totals 11 residues. The CDR3 protein is CSVRGGSEQYF. The CDR3 DNA sequence: TGCAGCGTTAGAGGGGGGAGCGAGCAGTACTTC.

This clonotype was recorded many times. At one of its ends the junction is not consistent with the germline gene, which may arise from a read error. The chain uses TRBV5-1 and TRBJ2-4; no clear D. This CDR3 has 14 amino acids. Germline-derived CDR1 and CDR2 are SGHRS and YFSETQ. The CDR3 loop is CASSLELAKNIQYF. The CDR3 DNA reads as TGTGCCAGCAGCTTAGAACTAGCCAAAAACATTCAGTACTTC.

The chain employs TRBV2 and TRBJ2-7; D uncertain. V lost 7 bases and J 2 bases, leaving 9 bases between the germline ends. The CDR3 runs 12 residues. The germline gives CDR1 SNHLY, CDR2 FYNNEI. The chain's CDR3 is CASKTETYEQYF. Written as DNA, the CDR3 is TGTGCCAGCAAGACCGAAACCTACGAGCAGTACTTC.

In this sample, this clonotype turned up many times. This chain links TRBV5-5 with TRBJ2-1, with D unresolved. Trimming pared 3 bases from V and 9 bases from J, leaving 22 bases between. This CDR3 has 16 residues. From germline, CDR1 is SGHKS and CDR2 YYEKEE (reference sequence). The CDR3 is CASSSSGRATQTEQFF. CDR3 bases: TGTGCCAGCAGCTCATCCGGGCGAGCAACCCAAACTGAGCAGTTCTTC.

To note about this clonotype: One end of the junction does not line up with germline, which may come from a read error. The chain recombines TRBV7-9 with TRBJ1-2, with TRBD1 as a possible D gene (6 bases). This CDR3 contains 16 residues. The germline CDR1 and CDR2 sequences are SEHNR and FQNEAQ (reference sequence). The CDR3 nucleotides read TGCGCCAGCAGCTCTTGGTCGGCAGGGGACCTTCATGGCTACACCTTC. Translated: CASSSWSAGDLHGYTF.

The table lists this clonotype with many counts. The J gene is TRBJ2-5, the V gene TRBV12-3 or TRBV12-4; D gene uncertain. CDR3 length equals 14 residues. V was cut by 7 bases and J by 1 base, with 13 bases left in between. The CDR3 DNA follows: TGTGCCAGCAACCCGGGCTCGCTCCAAGAGACCCAGTACTTC. Amino acid sequence: CASNPGSLQETQYF.